Each of the 10 T cell receptor beta chains below was sequenced from the same sample in a study of control samples from healthy donors and cancer patients. Sequenced by immunoSEQ multiplex PCR; TCRdb stores in-frame clones only, minus some. The sample lists around 90,000 clones, about 84% seen once, with 2.1% in the top ten. The sequenced material came from blood. The source of these receptors is a middle-aged woman in good health.

As regards this clone: Other DNA sequences of this sample code for an identical CDR3. The chain employs TRBV5-4 and TRBJ2-3, with 8 bases aligning to TRBD2. This CDR3 is built from 15 residues. The germline V gene has CDR1 SGHNT and CDR2 YYREEE (reference sequence). J gave up 0 bases and V 4 bases, and 4 bases lay outside the gene matches. The CDR3 DNA reads as TGTGCCAGCAGCCCGGGGGGGCCTAGCACAGATACGCAGTATTTT. Translating gives CASSPGGPSTDTQYF. Combining the CDR3 with reference TRBV5-4 and TRBJ2-3 gives the whole variable domain ETGVTQSPTHLIKTRGQQVTLRCSSQSGHNTVSWYQQALGQGPQFIFQYYREEENGRGNFPPRFSGLQFPNYSSELNVNALELDDSALYLCASSPGGPSTDTQYFGPGTRLTVL.

CDR3 bases: TGTGCCAGCAGCCACCACTTAGGACTAGCGGGGGGCCCGAATGATGAGCAGTTCTTC. This translates into CASSHHLGLAGGPNDEQFF. The chain is built from TRBV7-8 and TRBJ2-1, with 14 bases identical to TRBD2. Germline trimming cut 5 bases from V and 8 bases from J; bases unmatched to any gene: 17. The CDR3 is 19 residues long. Germline CDR1 reads SGHVS; CDR2 reads FQNEAQ.

The chain joins TRBV5-5 to TRBJ2-3; D assignment may be TRBD1 or TRBD2 (5 bases each). The CDR3 spans 14 residues. Trimming left V 4 bases short and J 5 bases short, with 14 bases between. CDR1 is SGHKS, CDR2 YYEKEE, per germline (reference sequence). The chain's CDR3 is CASSLARGVDTQYF. The CDR3 nucleotides read TGTGCCAGCAGCCTGGCTAGAGGGGTAGATACGCAGTATTTT.

This clone has a single count. This rearrangement joins TRBV29-1 to TRBJ2-2, with 10 bases fitting TRBD1. The V segment lost 6 bases and the J segment 1 base; nucleotides outside the gene matches: 2. The germline V gene encodes CDR1 SQVTM and CDR2 ANQGSEA. This CDR3 is built from 14 residues. The CDR3 bases are TGCAGCGTCGACAGGGGGCTGAACACCGGGGAGCTGTTTTTT. It codes for CSVDRGLNTGELFF.

The table lists this clone with a count of one. The V call is TRBV30, the J call TRBJ1-1; TRBD1 matches 10 bases. This CDR3 has 18 residues. V shed 4 bases and J 0 bases; nucleotides not matched to a gene: 14. The germline CDR1 and CDR2 sequences are GTSNPN and SVGIG (reference sequence). CDR3 sequence (DNA): TGTGCCTGGATGAGATCCGGGACAGGGGTTATAATGAACACTGAAGCTTTCTTT. As protein: CAWMRSGTGVIMNTEAFF.

This clone was seen a few times. The chain combines TRBV7-6 with TRBJ1-2; no clear D. The V end was cut by 1 base, the J end by 2 bases, with 8 bases between. From germline, CDR1 is SGHVS and CDR2 FNYEAQ. The length of the CDR3 is 14 residues. DNA of the CDR3: TGTGCCAGCAGCTTAGATCCGGGGAACTATGGCTACACCTTC. This translates into CASSLDPGNYGYTF.

CDR3 in DNA: TGTGCCAGCAGCTTAGCGCTCTCGGACTATGGCTACACCTTC. Residues: CASSLALSDYGYTF. This chain connects TRBV7-2 to TRBJ1-2; D unclear. The germline CDR1 and CDR2 sequences are SGHTA and FQGNSA. The CDR3 has 14 amino acids. Trimming cost V 0 bases and J 3 bases, with 8 bases left between them. The complete variable domain, with remaining parts taken from reference TRBV7-2 and TRBJ1-2, reads GAGVSQSPSNKVTEKGKDVELRCDPISGHTALYWYRQSLGQGLEFLIYFQGNSAPDKSGLPSDRFSAERTGGSVSTLTIQRTQQEDSAVYLCASSLALSDYGYTFGSGTRLTVV.

V is TRBV7-2 and J is TRBJ1-6, with unresolved D. The ends were cut back, 2 bases at V and 5 bases at J, with 10 bases in the middle. The CDR3 sequence is 15 residues long. Per germline, CDR1 SGHTA and CDR2 FQGNSA. CDR3 sequence reads: CASSLSPRDNSPLHF. CDR3 nucleotides: TGTGCCAGCAGCTTATCCCCTAGGGATAATTCACCCCTCCACTTT.

The J gene is TRBJ1-3, the V gene TRBV6-5, with D possibly matching TRBD1 (5 bases). V shed 4 bases and J shed 3 bases, with 13 bases lying between them. Per germline, CDR1 MNHEY and CDR2 SVGAGI. The CDR3 runs to 15 residues. CDR3 protein: CASSSAFGGGNTIYF. CDR3 nucleotide sequence: TGTGCCAGCAGTTCAGCCTTTGGGGGTGGAAACACCATATATTTT.

The chain has TRBV29-1 and TRBJ2-3; 9 nucleotides agree with TRBD1. CDR3 length: 20 residues. CDR1 is SQVTM and CDR2 is ANQGSEA in the germline V gene. V lost 2 bases, J lost 0 bases, and 18 bases stayed unmatched. CDR3 in amino acids: CSVEFYRGQGPPLSTDTQYF. CDR3 DNA: TGCAGCGTTGAATTTTATAGGGGACAGGGCCCCCCTCTGAGCACAGATACGCAGTATTTT.